This TCR beta chain comes out of a study of T cell repertoires in cytomegalovirus infection. TCRdb re-called the reads through MiXCR, storing one row per CDR3 protein. In the table there are more than 250,000 distinct CDR3 sequences, 25% of which are singletons. The sample holds many counts of this clonotype. Its cognate antigen is unknown. After removal of 3 bases from V and 6 bases from J, the junction contained 4 bases not matched to a gene. The CDR3 runs 15 residues. Sequences were derived from cultured PBMCs, sampled from culture after CMV antigen stimulation. V is TRBV12-3 or TRBV12-4 and J is TRBJ2-2; TRBD2 aligns across 10 bases. The TCR originated in a human donor in good health (CMV status not recorded). Some clones in this sample may be carry-over from other donors' samples. The CDR3 nucleotides are TGTGCCAGCAGTTTCGAAGCGGGAGGGTCCGGGGAGCTGTTTTTT. Protein product: CASSFEAGGSGELFF.